These T cell receptor beta chains were read from a single sample in a study of CD8+CD57+ T cells in acquired aplastic anemia. TCRdb ran MiXCR on the reads and lists one entry per CDR3 protein. The sample lists 250,000 to 300,000 distinct CDR3 sequences; 45% to 65% were seen once. Sequencing used sorted CD4+, CD8+, or CD8+CD57+ T cells (not recorded which) from PBMCs. These receptors came from a human donor with aplastic anemia. Each CDR3 is given with its conserved first and last residue. The D gene is left open where the match is weak. Expanded clones are given a class, and other clones once, few, many or no size at all.

d_gene	v_gene	abundance	j_gene	CDR3nt	CDR3aa
TRBD2	TRBV7-7	once	TRBJ2-3	TGTGCCAATACGCCGGGGGCTAGCGGGGGGGGTACGCAGTATTTT	CANTPGASGGGTQYF
TRBD2	TRBV20-1	.	TRBJ2-1	TGCAGTGCTACCTGGACTAGCGGGAGCAATGAGCAGTTCTTC	CSATWTSGSNEQFF
TRBD1	TRBV6-1	many	TRBJ2-5	TGTGCCAGCAGTGATGGACAGGTACAACAAGAGACCCAGTACTTC	CASSDGQVQQETQYF
TRBD2	TRBV7-2	once	TRBJ2-5	TGTGCCAGCAGCTTTGTTAGCGGGGCACAAGAGACCCAGTACTTC	CASSFVSGAQETQYF
.	TRBV10-1	.	TRBJ2-2	TGCGCCAGCAGTGAGACCGGGGGCACCGGGGAGCTGTTTTTT	CASSETGGTGELFF
TRBD1	TRBV7-2	.	TRBJ1-3	TGTGCCAGCAGCATTCGGACAGGGGGGCATGGAAACACCATATATTTT	CASSIRTGGHGNTIYF
.	TRBV20-1	few	TRBJ2-7	TGCAGTGCCAGATGGGATCGTGACGAGCAGTACTTC	CSARWDRDEQYF
.	TRBV7-3	.	TRBJ1-3	TGTGCCAGCAGCCTACAGGGAGGTATGGACACCATATATTTT	CASSLQGGMDTIYF
.	TRBV11-2	.	TRBJ1-5	TGTGCCAGCAGCCCCCACCCCAGTGCACGTGGCAATCAGCCCCAGCATTTT	CASSPHPSARGNQPQHF
.	TRBV5-1	.	TRBJ1-2	TGTGCCAGCAGCTTAGCTTTCTATGGCTACACCTTC	CASSLAFYGYTF
.	TRBV4-1	many	TRBJ2-2	TGCGCCAGCAGCCAAGATGATCAGTACGGGGAGCTGTTTTTT	CASSQDDQYGELFF
TRBD2	TRBV15	.	TRBJ2-5	TGTGCCACCAGCATGGCGGGGGGCTACCAAGAGACCCAGTACTTC	CATSMAGGYQETQYF
.	TRBV24-1	many	TRBJ2-7	TGTGCCACCAGTGAAACAGGGTTGGCCTACGAGCAGTACTTC	CATSETGLAYEQYF
.	TRBV14	.	TRBJ2-7	TGTGCCAGCAGCCCATCCTTCCCATTTGGATACGAGCAGTACTTC	CASSPSFPFGYEQYF
.	TRBV12-3/TRBV12-4	once	TRBJ1-2	TGTGCCAGCAGTGAGCTACAGGGCTACACCTTC	CASSELQGYTF
.	TRBV7-3	.	TRBJ2-7	TGTGCCAGCAGCTCCCGGGCGGTGAGCTCCTACGAGCAGTACTTC	CASSSRAVSSYEQYF
.	TRBV10-3	.	TRBJ1-2	TGTGCCATCAGTGAGTCGACAGGAGGCTACACCTTC	CAISESTGGYTF
TRBD2	TRBV20-1	few	TRBJ2-3	TGCAGTGCGAGTATGCGGGGGGGTCGAGATACGCAGTATTTT	CSASMRGGRDTQYF
.	TRBV9	few	TRBJ2-3	TGTGCCAGCAGCCCCGACTTCACAGATACGCAGTATTTT	CASSPDFTDTQYF
TRBD1	TRBV24-1	.	TRBJ1-2	TGTGCCACCAGTGCCCCCACCGGGACAGGTGTTTATGGCTACACCTTC	CATSAPTGTGVYGYTF
.	TRBV4-1	.	TRBJ2-1	TGCGCCAGCAGCCAAGTAGGGGCGGGTGGTCATGAGCAGTTCTTC	CASSQVGAGGHEQFF
TRBD2	TRBV10-3	.	TRBJ2-2	TGTGCCATCAGTGGGACGGTCGGACTAGCTGGGGAGCTGTTTTTT	CAISGTVGLAGELFF
.	TRBV6-5	.	TRBJ1-1	TGTGCCACCGCGGGACTGATGAACACTGAAGCTTTCTTT	CATAGLMNTEAFF
TRBD2	TRBV10-1	.	TRBJ2-7	TGCGCCAGCAGTGGGAAGACTAGCGGGGTCTACGAGCAGTACTTC	CASSGKTSGVYEQYF
.	TRBV10-3	few	TRBJ2-7	TGTGCCATCTCCCGGGGAACCTACGAGCAGTACTTC	CAISRGTYEQYF
TRBD1	TRBV9	many	TRBJ1-2	TGTGCCAGCAGCCCCACCGGGACAGGGGATTATGGCTACACCTTC	CASSPTGTGDYGYTF
.	TRBV7-1	.	TRBJ2-2	TGTGCCAGCAGCTCACAGGGTGGCGGGGAGCTGTTTTTT	CASSSQGGGELFF
TRBD1	TRBV4-3	few	TRBJ1-2	TGCGCCAGCAGCCCTAATCAGGGGGACAATGGCTACACCTTC	CASSPNQGDNGYTF
.	TRBV12-3/TRBV12-4	.	TRBJ1-1	TGTGCCAGCATTTTGAACACTGAAGCTTTCTTT	CASILNTEAFF
.	TRBV7-9	.	TRBJ1-4	TGTGCCAGCGGCCGGAGGGGAGGAAATGAAAAACTGTTTTTT	CASGRRGGNEKLFF
TRBD1	TRBV5-1	.	TRBJ2-1	TGCGCCAGCAGCCGGGTAGGACAGGGTGAGCAGTTCTTC	CASSRVGQGEQFF
.	TRBV2	.	TRBJ1-1	TGTGCCAGCAGTGAAGCCGGGAGGGGCAGCACTGAAGCTTTCTTT	CASSEAGRGSTEAFF
.	TRBV2	.	TRBJ1-1	TGTGCCAGCAGGTCGGACAGATACACTGAAGCTTTCTTT	CASRSDRYTEAFF
TRBD1	TRBV6-1	.	TRBJ1-2	TGTGCCAGCTTTATGGGACAGGCATATAACTATGGCTACACCTTC	CASFMGQAYNYGYTF
TRBD2	TRBV20-1	many	TRBJ2-7	TGCAGTGCTGACCCAAGGGGCGGGAGGGGGACCGTGCAGTACTTC	CSADPRGGRGTVQYF
TRBD2	TRBV7-9	few	TRBJ2-7	TGTGCCAGCAGCTTAGGGACTAGCAACTACGAGCAGTACTTC	CASSLGTSNYEQYF
TRBD1	TRBV20-1	.	TRBJ1-5	TGCGGTGCTAGAGCGCAGGGGGGAAATTATCAGCCCCAGCATTTT	CGARAQGGNYQPQHF
.	TRBV7-9	.	TRBJ2-7	TGTGCCAGCAGCTTGCAGCGGGTTCCCTACGAGCAGTACTTC	CASSLQRVPYEQYF
TRBD1	TRBV15	once	TRBJ2-1	TGTGCCACCAGCAGAGATCTGGGACAGGGGTTGAATGAGCAGTTCTTC	CATSRDLGQGLNEQFF
.	TRBV7-9	.	TRBJ1-1	TGTGCCAGCAGCGTACTAACAGGGGAAGCTTTCTTT	CASSVLTGEAFF
.	TRBV29-1	many	TRBJ2-3	TGCAGCGTTGATCGAGGGGAAGATACGCAGTATTTT	CSVDRGEDTQYF
.	TRBV10-3	once	TRBJ2-3	TGTGCCATCAGTGTGTTCGGGGTGAGGGATACGCAGTATTTT	CAISVFGVRDTQYF
.	TRBV5-1	.	TRBJ1-1	TGCGCCAGCAGCCCTCCAGGGAGGGTCGACACTGAAGCTTTCTTT	CASSPPGRVDTEAFF
.	TRBV12-3/TRBV12-4	few	TRBJ2-5	TGTGCCAGCAAGCGGGTCAAGGGCTCAGAGACCCAGTACTTC	CASKRVKGSETQYF
TRBD1	TRBV2	.	TRBJ2-7	TGTGCCAGCATCCCCCCCGGGACAGGGAGCCACGAGCAGTACTTC	CASIPPGTGSHEQYF
TRBD2	TRBV20-1	.	TRBJ2-5	TGCAGTGCTACCGGACTAGCGGGGGCTCAAGAGACCCAGTACTTC	CSATGLAGAQETQYF
.	TRBV9	.	TRBJ1-1	TGTGCCAGCAGCGTTGTGACAGGTTACACTGAAGCTTTCTTT	CASSVVTGYTEAFF
TRBD2	TRBV7-9	.	TRBJ2-1	TGTGCCAGCAGCGTCACGACTAGCGGGAACTACAATGAGCAGTTCTTC	CASSVTTSGNYNEQFF
.	TRBV7-2	.	TRBJ2-3	TGTGCCAGCAGCCAAGACATGGGGGCTAGCACAGATACGCAGTATTTT	CASSQDMGASTDTQYF
.	TRBV9	few	TRBJ2-7	TGTGCCAGCAGCGGTCCGGGAAGCACGGCCGAGCAGTACTTC	CASSGPGSTAEQYF
.	TRBV2	.	TRBJ2-3	TGTGCCAGCACGAGGGAGTTTGTCACAGATACGCAGTATTTT	CASTREFVTDTQYF
.	TRBV7-2	.	TRBJ1-5	TGTGCCAGCAGGGCGTCGGGGGTTCGGCAGCCCCAGCATTTT	CASRASGVRQPQHF
.	TRBV5-4	.	TRBJ2-1	TGTGCCAGCAGCTCTTGGGGGGGCAGGGGCAACGGGCAGTTCTTC	CASSSWGGRGNGQFF
.	TRBV6-1	many	TRBJ2-5	TGTGCCAGCAGTAGACCGGGACTTTTAGGGGAGACCCAGTACTTC	CASSRPGLLGETQYF
TRBD1	TRBV11-1	.	TRBJ2-2	TGTGCCAGCTCGCAACGACAGGGTGCCGGGGAGCTGTTTTTT	CASSQRQGAGELFF
.	TRBV7-6	many	TRBJ2-1	TGTGCCAGCAGCCGCAGGACCCTGCAGAATGAGCAGTTCTTC	CASSRRTLQNEQFF
.	TRBV2	.	TRBJ1-2	TGTGCCAGCAGGACAGCGAACTATGGCTACACCTTC	CASRTANYGYTF